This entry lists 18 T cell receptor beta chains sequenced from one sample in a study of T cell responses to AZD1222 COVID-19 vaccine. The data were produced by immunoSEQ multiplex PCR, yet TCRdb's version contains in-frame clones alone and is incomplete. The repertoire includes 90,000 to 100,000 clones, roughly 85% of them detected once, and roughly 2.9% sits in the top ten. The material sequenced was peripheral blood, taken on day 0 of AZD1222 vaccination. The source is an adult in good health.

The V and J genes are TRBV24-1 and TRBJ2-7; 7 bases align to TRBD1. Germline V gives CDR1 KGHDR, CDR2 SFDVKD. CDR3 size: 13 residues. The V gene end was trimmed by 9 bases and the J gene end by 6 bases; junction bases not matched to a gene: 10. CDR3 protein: CATSTSRDSEQYV. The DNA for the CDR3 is TGTGCCACCTCCACCTCCAGGGACAGCGAGCAGTACGTC.

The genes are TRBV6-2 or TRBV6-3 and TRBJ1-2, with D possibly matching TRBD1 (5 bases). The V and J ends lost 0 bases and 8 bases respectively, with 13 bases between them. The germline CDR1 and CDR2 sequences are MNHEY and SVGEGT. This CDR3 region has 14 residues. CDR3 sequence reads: CASSYSGQGGGYTF. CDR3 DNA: TGTGCCAGCAGTTACTCGGGTCAGGGAGGAGGCTACACCTTC.

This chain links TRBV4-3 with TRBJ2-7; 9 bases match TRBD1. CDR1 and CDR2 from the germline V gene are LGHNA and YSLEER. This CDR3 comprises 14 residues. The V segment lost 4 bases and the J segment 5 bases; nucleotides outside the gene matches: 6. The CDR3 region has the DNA TGCGCCAGCAGCCCCGGGACAGGGTCCCACGAGCAGTACTTC. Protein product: CASSPGTGSHEQYF.

The CDR3 coding sequence is TGTGCCAGCAGCCAAGATGCGGACACTGAAGCTTTCTTT. It translates to CASSQDADTEAFF. The rearrangement links TRBV4-2 to TRBJ1-1; D is uncertain. The CDR3 loop spans 13 amino acids. Germline CDR1 reads LGHNA; CDR2 reads YNFKEQ. V was pared by 0 bases and J by 3 bases, with 5 bases between.

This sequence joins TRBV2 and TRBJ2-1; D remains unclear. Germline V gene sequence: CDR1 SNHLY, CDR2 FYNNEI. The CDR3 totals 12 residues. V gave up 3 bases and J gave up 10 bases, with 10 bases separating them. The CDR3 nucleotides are TGTGCCAGCAGTGACCAGTATCGGGAGCAGTTCTTC. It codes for CASSDQYREQFF.

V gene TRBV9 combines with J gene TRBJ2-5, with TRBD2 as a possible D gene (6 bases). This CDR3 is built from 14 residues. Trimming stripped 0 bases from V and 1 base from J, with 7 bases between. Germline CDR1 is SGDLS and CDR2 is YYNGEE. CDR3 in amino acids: CASSVGSGQETQYF. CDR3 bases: TGTGCCAGCAGCGTAGGTAGCGGCCAAGAGACCCAGTACTTC.

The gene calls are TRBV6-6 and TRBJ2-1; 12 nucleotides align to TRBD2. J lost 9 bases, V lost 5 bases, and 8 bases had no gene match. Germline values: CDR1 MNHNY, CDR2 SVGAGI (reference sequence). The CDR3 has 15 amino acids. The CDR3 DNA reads TGTGCCAGCAGTAGGACTAGCGGGAAGTTCGGTGAGCAGTTCTTC. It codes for CASSRTSGKFGEQFF.

The CDR3 nucleotides read TGTGCCAGCAGTTACGAACCCGTGAATCAGCCCCAGCATTTT. Translated: CASSYEPVNQPQHF. V usage is TRBV6-2 or TRBV6-3 and J usage is TRBJ1-5; D is unclear. There are 14 residues in the CDR3. Germline assignment: CDR1 MNHEY and CDR2 SVGEGT. V was clipped by 2 bases and J by 4 bases, with 9 bases between them.

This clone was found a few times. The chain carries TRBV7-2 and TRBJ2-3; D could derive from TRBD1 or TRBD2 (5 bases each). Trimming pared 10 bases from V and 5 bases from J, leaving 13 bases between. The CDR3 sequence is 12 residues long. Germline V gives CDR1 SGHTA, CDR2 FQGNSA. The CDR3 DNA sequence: TGTGCCACCGCTCTGAGGGGAGATACGCAGTATTTT. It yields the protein CATALRGDTQYF.

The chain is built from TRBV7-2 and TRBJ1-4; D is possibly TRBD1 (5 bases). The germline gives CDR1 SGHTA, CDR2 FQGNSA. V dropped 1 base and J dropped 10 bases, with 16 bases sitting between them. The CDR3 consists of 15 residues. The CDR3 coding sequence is TGTGCCAGCAGCTTAGTAGCAGGGTGGGAAGGAAAACTGTTTTTT. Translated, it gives CASSLVAGWEGKLFF.

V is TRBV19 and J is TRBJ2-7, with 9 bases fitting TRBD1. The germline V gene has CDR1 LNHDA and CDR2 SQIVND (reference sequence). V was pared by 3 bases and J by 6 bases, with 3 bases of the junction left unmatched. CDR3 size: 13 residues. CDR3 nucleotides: TGTGCCAGTAGTATCGGGACAGGGACCGAGCAGTACTTC. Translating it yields CASSIGTGTEQYF.

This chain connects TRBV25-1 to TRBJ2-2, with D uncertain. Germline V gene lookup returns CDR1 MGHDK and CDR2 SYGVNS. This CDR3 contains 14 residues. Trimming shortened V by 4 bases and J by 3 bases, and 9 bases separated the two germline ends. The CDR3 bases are TGTGCCAGCAGTGCTGGCTCCCACACCGGGGAGCTGTTTTTT. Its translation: CASSAGSHTGELFF.

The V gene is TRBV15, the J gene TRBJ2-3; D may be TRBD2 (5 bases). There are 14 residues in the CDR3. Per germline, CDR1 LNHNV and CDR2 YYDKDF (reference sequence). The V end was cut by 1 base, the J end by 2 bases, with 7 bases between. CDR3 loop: CATSRGGNTDTQYF. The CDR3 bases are TGTGCCACCAGCAGAGGAGGGAACACAGATACGCAGTATTTT.

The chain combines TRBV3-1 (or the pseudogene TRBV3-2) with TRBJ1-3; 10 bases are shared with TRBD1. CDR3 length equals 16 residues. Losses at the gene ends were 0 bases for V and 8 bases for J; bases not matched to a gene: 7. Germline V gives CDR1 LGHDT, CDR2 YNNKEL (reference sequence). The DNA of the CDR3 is TGTGCCAGCAGCCAAGAGACAGGGGGCTTCATGGACACCATATATTTT. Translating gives CASSQETGGFMDTIYF.

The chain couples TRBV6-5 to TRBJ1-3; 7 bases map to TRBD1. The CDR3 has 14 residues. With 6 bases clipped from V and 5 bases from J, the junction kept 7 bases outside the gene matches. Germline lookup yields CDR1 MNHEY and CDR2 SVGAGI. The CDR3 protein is CASRAGTVRNTIYF. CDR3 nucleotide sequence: TGTGCCAGCAGGGCCGGGACAGTTAGAAACACCATATATTTT.

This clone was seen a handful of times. The CDR3 nucleotides read TGTGCCAGTAGTACCGGGACAACAATCTCTGGAAACACCATATATTTT. This encodes CASSTGTTISGNTIYF. The rearrangement links TRBV19 to TRBJ1-3; TRBD1 is a possible D gene (6 bases). Between the trimmed V and J ends, which lost 4 bases and 0 bases, there was a span of 13 bases. Per germline, CDR1 LNHDA and CDR2 SQIVND (reference sequence). The CDR3 sequence is 16 residues long.

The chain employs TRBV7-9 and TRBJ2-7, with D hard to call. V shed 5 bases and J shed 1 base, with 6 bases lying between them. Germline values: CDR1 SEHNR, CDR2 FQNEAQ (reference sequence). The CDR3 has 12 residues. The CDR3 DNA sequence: TGTGCCAGCAGCCCTCGGTCCTACGAGCAGTACTTC. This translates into CASSPRSYEQYF.

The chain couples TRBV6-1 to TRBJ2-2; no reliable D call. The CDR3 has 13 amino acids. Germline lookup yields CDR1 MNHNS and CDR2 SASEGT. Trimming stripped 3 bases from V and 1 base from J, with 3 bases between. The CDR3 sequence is CASSDENTGELFF. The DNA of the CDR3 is TGTGCCAGCAGTGACGAGAACACCGGGGAGCTGTTTTTT.